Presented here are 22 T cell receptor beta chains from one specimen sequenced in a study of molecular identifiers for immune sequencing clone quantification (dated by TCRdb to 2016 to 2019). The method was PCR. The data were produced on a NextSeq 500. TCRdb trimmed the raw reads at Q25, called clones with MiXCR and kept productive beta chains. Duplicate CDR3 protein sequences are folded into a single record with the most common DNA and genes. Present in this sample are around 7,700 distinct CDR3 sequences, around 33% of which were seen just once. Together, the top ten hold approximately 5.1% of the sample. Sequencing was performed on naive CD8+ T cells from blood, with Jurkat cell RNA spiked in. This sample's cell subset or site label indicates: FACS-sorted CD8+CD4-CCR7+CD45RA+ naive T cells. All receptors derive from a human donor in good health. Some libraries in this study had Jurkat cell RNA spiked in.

CDR3 protein: CASSYSETQYF. In DNA form, the CDR3 reads TGTGCCAGCAGTTACTCAGAGACCCAGTACTTC. The V and J genes are TRBV6-6 and TRBJ2-5; D gene unclear. V shed 0 bases and J shed 4 bases, with 0 bases lying between them. Germline V CDR1 and CDR2: MNHNY, SVGAGI (reference sequence). The length of the CDR3 is 11 residues.

The CDR3 nucleotides are TGTGCCAGCAGTTACGTAGGGGCCGACACCGGGGAGCTGTTTTTT. Amino acid sequence: CASSYVGADTGELFF. The genes are TRBV6-2 or TRBV6-3 and TRBJ2-2; tentatively, D is TRBD1 (5 bases). From germline, CDR1 is MNHEY and CDR2 SVGEGT. Deletions cut 2 bases from V and 3 bases from J, with 10 bases between. The CDR3 extends over 15 amino acids.

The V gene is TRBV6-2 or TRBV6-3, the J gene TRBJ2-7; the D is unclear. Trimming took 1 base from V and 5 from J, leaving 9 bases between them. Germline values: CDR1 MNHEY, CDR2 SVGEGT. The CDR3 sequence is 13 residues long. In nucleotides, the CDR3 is TGTGCCAGCAGTTACTTGGGTCTCGACGAGCAGTACTTC. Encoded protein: CASSYLGLDEQYF.

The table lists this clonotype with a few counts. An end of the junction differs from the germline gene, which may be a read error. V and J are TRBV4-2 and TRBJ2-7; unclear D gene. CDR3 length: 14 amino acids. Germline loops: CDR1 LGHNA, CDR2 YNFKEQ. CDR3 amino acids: CASSQEVVFYEQYF. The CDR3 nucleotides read TGTGCCAGTAGCCAAGAGGTGGTTTTCTACGAGCAGTACTTC.

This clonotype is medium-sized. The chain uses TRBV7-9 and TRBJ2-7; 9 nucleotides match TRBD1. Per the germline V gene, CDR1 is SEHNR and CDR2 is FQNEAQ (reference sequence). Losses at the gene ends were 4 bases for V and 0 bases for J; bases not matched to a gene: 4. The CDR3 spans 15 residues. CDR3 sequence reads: CASSSGQGSSYEQYF. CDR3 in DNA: TGTGCCAGCAGCTCGGGACAGGGCAGCTCCTACGAGCAGTACTTC.

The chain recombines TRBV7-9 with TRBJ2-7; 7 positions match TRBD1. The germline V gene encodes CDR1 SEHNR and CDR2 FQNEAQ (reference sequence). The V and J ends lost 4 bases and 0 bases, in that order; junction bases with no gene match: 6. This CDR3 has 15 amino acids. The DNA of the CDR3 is TGTGCCAGCAGCTCGGGGACAGCGAGCTCCTACGAGCAGTACTTC. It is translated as CASSSGTASSYEQYF.

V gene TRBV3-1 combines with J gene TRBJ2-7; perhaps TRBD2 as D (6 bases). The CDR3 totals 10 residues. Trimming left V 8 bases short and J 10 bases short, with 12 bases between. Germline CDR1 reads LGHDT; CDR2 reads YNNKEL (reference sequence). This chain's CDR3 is CASGDFHQYF. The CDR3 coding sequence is TGTGCCAGCGGGGACTTCCACCAGTACTTC.

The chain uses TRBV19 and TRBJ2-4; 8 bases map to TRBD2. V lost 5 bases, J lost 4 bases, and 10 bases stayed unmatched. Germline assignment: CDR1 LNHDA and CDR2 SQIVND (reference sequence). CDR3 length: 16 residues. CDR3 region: CASSRRREDGKNIQYF. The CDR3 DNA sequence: TGTGCCAGTAGTCGGAGGCGGGAGGATGGGAAAAACATTCAGTACTTC.

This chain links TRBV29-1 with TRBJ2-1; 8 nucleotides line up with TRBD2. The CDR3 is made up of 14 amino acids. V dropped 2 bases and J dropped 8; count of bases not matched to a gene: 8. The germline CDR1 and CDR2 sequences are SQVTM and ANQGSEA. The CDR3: CSVEPGGPTYEQFF. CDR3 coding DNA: TGCAGCGTTGAACCGGGGGGGCCGACATATGAGCAGTTCTTC.

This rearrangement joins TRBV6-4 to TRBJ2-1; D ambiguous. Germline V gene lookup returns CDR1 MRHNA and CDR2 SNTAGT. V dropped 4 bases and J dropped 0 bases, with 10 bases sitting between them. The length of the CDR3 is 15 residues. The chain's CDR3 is CASSVLASSYNEQFF. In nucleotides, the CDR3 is TGTGCCAGCAGTGTCCTGGCGAGCTCCTACAATGAGCAGTTCTTC.

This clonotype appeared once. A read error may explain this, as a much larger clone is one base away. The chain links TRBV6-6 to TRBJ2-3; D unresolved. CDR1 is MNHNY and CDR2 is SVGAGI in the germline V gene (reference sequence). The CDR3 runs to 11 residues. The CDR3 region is CASSLTATQYF. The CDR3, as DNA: TGTGCCAGCAGTCTCACAGCTACGCAGTATTTT.

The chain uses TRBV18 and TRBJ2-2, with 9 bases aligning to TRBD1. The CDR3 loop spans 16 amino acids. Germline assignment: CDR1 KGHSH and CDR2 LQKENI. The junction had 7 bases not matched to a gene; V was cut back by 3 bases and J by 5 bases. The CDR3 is CASSPPGTGRTGELFF. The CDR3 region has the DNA TGTGCCAGCTCACCCCCTGGGACAGGGCGGACCGGGGAGCTGTTTTTT.

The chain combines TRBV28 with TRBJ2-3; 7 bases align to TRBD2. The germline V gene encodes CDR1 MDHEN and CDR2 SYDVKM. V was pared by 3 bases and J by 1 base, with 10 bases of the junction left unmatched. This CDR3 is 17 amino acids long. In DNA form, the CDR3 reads TGTGCCAGCAGTTTGGACCCCTGGGCGGGAGGCACAGATACGCAGTATTTT. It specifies CASSLDPWAGGTDTQYF.

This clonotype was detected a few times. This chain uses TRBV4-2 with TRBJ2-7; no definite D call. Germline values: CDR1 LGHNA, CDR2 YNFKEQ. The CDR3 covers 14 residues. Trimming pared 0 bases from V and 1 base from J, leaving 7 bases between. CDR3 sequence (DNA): TGTGCCAGCAGCCAAGAGGTGGTTTCCTACGAGCAGTACTTC. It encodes CASSQEVVSYEQYF.

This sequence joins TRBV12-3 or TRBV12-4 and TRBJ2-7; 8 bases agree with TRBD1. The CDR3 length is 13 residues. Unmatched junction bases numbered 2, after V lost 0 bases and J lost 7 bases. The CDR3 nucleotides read TGTGCCAGCAGTTTAGCCGGGACAGGAGAGCAGTACTTC. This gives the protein CASSLAGTGEQYF.

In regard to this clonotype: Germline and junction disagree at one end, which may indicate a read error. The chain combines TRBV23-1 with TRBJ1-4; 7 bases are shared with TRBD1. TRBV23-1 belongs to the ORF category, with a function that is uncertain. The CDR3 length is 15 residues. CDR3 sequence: CASSQPTGFPEKLLF. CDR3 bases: TGCGCCAGCAGTCAACCGACAGGGTTCCCTGAAAAACTGTTATTT.

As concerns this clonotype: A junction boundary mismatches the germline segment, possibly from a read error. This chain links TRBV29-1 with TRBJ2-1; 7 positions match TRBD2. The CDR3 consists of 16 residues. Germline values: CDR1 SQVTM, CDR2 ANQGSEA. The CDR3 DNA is TGCTGCGTTGTTGGCGGGGGAGGGACTCCTCACGCTGAGCAGTTCTTC. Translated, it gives CCVVGGGGTPHAEQFF.

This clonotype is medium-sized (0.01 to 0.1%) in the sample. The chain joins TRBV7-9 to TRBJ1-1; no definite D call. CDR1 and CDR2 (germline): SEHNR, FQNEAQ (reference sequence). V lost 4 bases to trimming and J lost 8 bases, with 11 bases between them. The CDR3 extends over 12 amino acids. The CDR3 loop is CASSSSGQEAFF. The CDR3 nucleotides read TGTGCCAGCAGCTCTTCTGGGCAGGAAGCTTTCTTT.

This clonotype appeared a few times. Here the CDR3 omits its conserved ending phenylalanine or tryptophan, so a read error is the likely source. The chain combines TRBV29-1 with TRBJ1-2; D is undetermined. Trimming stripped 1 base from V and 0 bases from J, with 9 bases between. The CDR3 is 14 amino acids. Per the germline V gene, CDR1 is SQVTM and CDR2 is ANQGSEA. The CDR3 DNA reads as TGCAGCGTTGAAGCACAACCCCCTAACTATGGCTACACCATC. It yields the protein CSVEAQPPNYGYTI.

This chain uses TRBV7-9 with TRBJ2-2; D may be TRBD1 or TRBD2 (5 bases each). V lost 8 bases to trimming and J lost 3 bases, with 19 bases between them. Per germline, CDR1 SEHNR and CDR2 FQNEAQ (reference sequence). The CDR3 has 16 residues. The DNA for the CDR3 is TGTGCCAGCTTCCTGGGGGTATCTTGGGACACCGGGGAGCTGTTTTTT. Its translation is CASFLGVSWDTGELFF.

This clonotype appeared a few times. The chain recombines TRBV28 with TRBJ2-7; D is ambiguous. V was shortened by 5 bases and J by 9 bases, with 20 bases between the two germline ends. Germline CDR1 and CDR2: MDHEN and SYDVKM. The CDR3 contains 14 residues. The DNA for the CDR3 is TGTGCCAGCAGTAACACAATTACCACCCTCTGGCAGTACTTC. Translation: CASSNTITTLWQYF.

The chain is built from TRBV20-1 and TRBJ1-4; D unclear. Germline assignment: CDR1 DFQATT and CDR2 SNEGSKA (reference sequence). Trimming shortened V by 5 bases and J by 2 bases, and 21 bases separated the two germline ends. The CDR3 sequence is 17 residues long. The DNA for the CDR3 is TGCAGTGCTCCCCGCCGGGGAGGGATCGCCACTAATGAAAAACTGTTTTTT. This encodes CSAPRRGGIATNEKLFF.